Listed here are 26 T cell receptor beta chains from one sample, sequenced in a study of beta chain features in type 1 diabetes. Notes on the study in general: In all four CD4+ subsets, TCRB CDR3 length was significantly, moderately reduced in type 1 diabetes.

The entirety of the isolated RNA underwent reverse transcription, so expressed TCRB transcripts were sequenced. Measured with immunoSEQ multiplex PCR; TCRdb has only the in-frame clones, and not every one. The sample shows approximately 46,000 clones, around 40% of them seen only once. Antigens for these TCRs are unknown. Sequencing was performed on stem cell memory CD4+ T cells from blood. The receptor source for this set is a man under 40 with type 1 diabetes.

This clone came up a few times. The chain employs TRBV10-3 and TRBJ2-7; 7 bases match TRBD1. Germline loops: CDR1 ENHRY, CDR2 SYGVKD. The V segment lost 10 bases and the J segment 3 bases; nucleotides outside the gene matches: 12. The CDR3 runs to 14 residues. The DNA of the CDR3 is TGTGCCACCCACAGGGGATTAGGTATCTACGAGCAGTACTTC. Protein: CATHRGLGIYEQYF.

This clone turned up a few times. The chain links TRBV7-2 to TRBJ2-5; weak D call: TRBD1 (6 bases). This CDR3 is 13 amino acids long. The germline gives CDR1 SGHTA, CDR2 FQGNSA. Trimming stripped 4 bases from V and 5 bases from J, with 11 bases between. Written as DNA, the CDR3 is TGTGCCAGCAGCTCCGACAGGTCGGAGACCCAGTACTTC. This encodes CASSSDRSETQYF.

The chain couples TRBV5-4 to TRBJ2-1; D may be TRBD2 (5 bases). CDR3 length: 13 amino acids. Germline V gene sequence: CDR1 SGHNT, CDR2 YYREEE (reference sequence). Between the trimmed V and J ends, which lost 2 bases and 8 bases, there was a span of 11 bases. This chain's CDR3 is CASSFGISDEQFF. Here the CDR3 DNA reads TGTGCCAGCAGCTTCGGGATTTCTGATGAGCAGTTCTTC.

This clone was observed a handful of times. J is TRBJ2-3 and V is TRBV6-6; tentative D call: TRBD2 (5 bases). CDR3 length: 14 residues. V lost 3 bases to trimming and J lost 8 bases, with 15 bases between them. Looked up from germline, CDR1 is MNHNY and CDR2 is SVGAGI (reference sequence). CDR3 amino acids: CASSYSVVAGTQYF. DNA for the CDR3: TGTGCCAGCAGTTATTCCGTGGTGGCGGGTACGCAGTATTTT.

The table lists this clone with a few counts. This chain connects TRBV5-1 to TRBJ2-1, with 9 bases lining up with TRBD2. This CDR3 has 13 residues. Looked up from germline, CDR1 is SGHRS and CDR2 is YFSETQ. V lost 6 bases and J lost 9; bases outside the gene matches: 7. DNA for the CDR3: TGCGCCAGCAAGGCGGGAGGGCGTAGTGAGCAGTTCTTC. This encodes CASKAGGRSEQFF.

This clone appeared a few times. The genes are TRBV6-5 and TRBJ2-7, with TRBD2 as a possible D gene (6 bases). There are 14 residues in the CDR3. Trimming cost V 8 bases and J 4 bases, with 18 bases left between them. CDR1 is MNHEY, CDR2 SVGAGI, per germline. Here the CDR3 DNA reads TGTGCCAGCGCACCGTGGGGGGTTGTGTACGAGCAGTACTTC. Translation: CASAPWGVVYEQYF.

With respect to this clone: A junction boundary mismatches the germline segment, possibly from a read error. This chain uses TRBV29-1 with TRBJ1-2; D is possibly TRBD1 (5 bases). The CDR3 is 12 residues long. Germline V gives CDR1 SQVTM, CDR2 ANQGSEA. The CDR3 protein is CSVEGQGYDYTF. CDR3 sequence (DNA): TGCAGCGTTGAAGGGCAGGGCTATGACTACACCTTC.

The rearrangement uses TRBV30 and TRBJ1-2; D is ambiguous. Trimming shortened V by 4 bases and J by 0 bases, and 9 bases separated the two germline ends. The V gene's germline CDR1 is GTSNPN and CDR2 SVGIG (reference sequence). This CDR3 spans 13 amino acids. The CDR3 is CAWNLGSNYGYTF. As DNA, the CDR3 is TGTGCCTGGAATCTGGGCTCTAACTATGGCTACACCTTC.

The chain combines TRBV5-4 with TRBJ2-1; maybe TRBD2 (6 bases). The CDR3 spans 16 residues. Germline loops: CDR1 SGHNT, CDR2 YYREEE (reference sequence). The V gene lost 2 bases and the J gene lost 4 bases, with 16 bases spanning the gap. CDR3 nucleotides: TGTGCCAGCAGCTTTGCCTTAGCGGCGGGTTACAATGAGCAGTTCTTC. This gives the protein CASSFALAAGYNEQFF. The variable domain in full, completed from reference TRBV5-4 and TRBJ2-1, reads ETGVTQSPTHLIKTRGQQVTLRCSSQSGHNTVSWYQQALGQGPQFIFQYYREEENGRGNFPPRFSGLQFPNYSSELNVNALELDDSALYLCASSFALAAGYNEQFFGPGTRLTVL.

This chain links TRBV18 with TRBJ1-2, with 7 bases identical to TRBD1. The CDR3 sequence is 14 residues long. The germline V gene encodes CDR1 KGHSH and CDR2 LQKENI. J was trimmed by 3 bases and V by 3 bases; bases with no gene match: 4. The CDR3 sequence is CASSPAGTDYGYTF. CDR3 in DNA: TGTGCCAGCTCACCGGCCGGGACAGACTATGGCTACACCTTC.

The CDR3 sequence: CASSQEWGGNEKLFF. CDR3 nucleotide sequence: TGCGCCAGCAGCCAAGAGTGGGGGGGTAATGAAAAACTGTTTTTT. The rearrangement links TRBV4-1 to TRBJ1-4; the D gene is possibly TRBD1 (5 bases). Germline assignment: CDR1 MGHRA and CDR2 YSYEKL. CDR3 length: 15 amino acids. V was trimmed by 0 bases and J by 4 bases, leaving 9 bases between them.

V and J are TRBV29-1 and TRBJ2-1; D is unresolved. Trimming shortened V by 5 bases and J by 0 bases, and 5 bases separated the two germline ends. From germline, CDR1 is SQVTM and CDR2 ANQGSEA. This CDR3 region has 12 residues. The CDR3 region has the DNA TGCAGCGTTCCCCTCTCCTACAATGAGCAGTTCTTC. Its translation: CSVPLSYNEQFF.

This chain links TRBV5-1 with TRBJ2-7; 10 nucleotides line up with TRBD2. The V segment lost 6 bases and the J segment 5 bases; nucleotides outside the gene matches: 11. This CDR3 has 15 residues. Germline V gene sequence: CDR1 SGHRS, CDR2 YFSETQ. The DNA for the CDR3 is TGCGCCAGCACCTTCGGGCTAGCGGGAGTCCACGAGCAGTACTTC. This encodes CASTFGLAGVHEQYF.

This clone appeared a single time. This chain links TRBV7-2 with TRBJ2-7; maybe TRBD2 (6 bases). From germline, CDR1 is SGHTA and CDR2 FQGNSA. The length of the CDR3 is 13 residues. Trimming took 5 bases from V and 2 from J, leaving 10 bases between them. In DNA, the CDR3 is TGTGCCAGCAGCATCGGGGGACCCTACGAGCAGTACTTC. Translation gives CASSIGGPYEQYF. The whole variable domain, remainder taken from reference TRBV7-2 and TRBJ2-7, is GAGVSQSPSNKVTEKGKDVELRCDPISGHTALYWYRQSLGQGLEFLIYFQGNSAPDKSGLPSDRFSAERTGGSVSTLTIQRTQQEDSAVYLCASSIGGPYEQYFGPGTRLTVT.

The chain recombines TRBV5-1 with TRBJ2-1, with a possible D match to TRBD1 (5 bases). CDR3 length: 15 amino acids. The V and J ends lost 7 bases and 0 bases respectively, with 14 bases between them. Germline CDR1 and CDR2: SGHRS and YFSETQ. The CDR3 nucleotides read TGCGCCAGCGCGATTCAGGGTAGCTCCTACAATGAGCAGTTCTTC. Protein: CASAIQGSSYNEQFF. Supplemented by reference TRBV5-1 and TRBJ2-1, the full variable domain reads KAGVTQTPRYLIKTRGQQVTLSCSPISGHRSVSWYQQTPGQGLQFLFEYFSETQRNKGNFPGRFSGRQFSNSRSEMNVSTLELGDSALYLCASAIQGSSYNEQFFGPGTRLTVL.

V gene TRBV11-1 combines with J gene TRBJ2-7; 8 nucleotides agree with TRBD2. CDR3 size: 13 residues. CDR1 is SGHAT and CDR2 is FQDESV in the germline V gene (reference sequence). With 2 bases clipped from V and 6 bases from J, the junction kept 3 bases outside the gene matches. The CDR3: CASSLSGGLEQYF. As DNA, the CDR3 is TGTGCCAGCAGCTTAAGCGGGGGCCTCGAGCAGTACTTC.

This clone was seen a handful of times. The gene calls are TRBV30 and TRBJ1-4; D is unclear. The germline V gene encodes CDR1 GTSNPN and CDR2 SVGIG (reference sequence). The CDR3 is made up of 13 amino acids. V gave up 4 bases and J gave up 0 bases, with 6 bases separating them. Written as DNA, the CDR3 is TGTGCCTGGAAACAGCCAACTAATGAAAAACTGTTTTTT. Its protein is CAWKQPTNEKLFF.

The chain couples TRBV13 to TRBJ2-1, with D possibly TRBD2 on 7 matching bases. Trimming stripped 0 bases from V and 5 bases from J, with 14 bases between. The CDR3 is made up of 16 amino acids. Germline CDR1 and CDR2: PRHDT and FYEKMQ (reference sequence). CDR3 loop: CASSLGPGEGDNEQFF. CDR3 coding DNA: TGTGCCAGCAGCTTAGGTCCGGGGGAGGGGGACAATGAGCAGTTCTTC.

The rearrangement joins TRBV5-1 to TRBJ1-1; D not certain. The CDR3 totals 14 residues. Germline CDR1 SGHRS, CDR2 YFSETQ. Between the trimmed V and J ends, which lost 0 bases and 2 bases, there was a span of 8 bases. In nucleotides, the CDR3 is TGCGCCAGCAGCTTGGCCCGGGGAAACACTGAAGCTTTCTTT. This gives the protein CASSLARGNTEAFF.

The gene calls are TRBV5-1 and TRBJ1-1, with 8 nucleotides matching TRBD1. Looked up from germline, CDR1 is SGHRS and CDR2 is YFSETQ. The trim removed 4 bases at V and 8 bases at J, leaving 4 bases unmatched. The CDR3 extends over 12 amino acids. The DNA for the CDR3 is TGCGCCAGCAGCCAGGACAGGGAGGAAGCTTTCTTT. Translation gives CASSQDREEAFF. Supplemented by reference TRBV5-1 and TRBJ1-1, the full variable domain reads KAGVTQTPRYLIKTRGQQVTLSCSPISGHRSVSWYQQTPGQGLQFLFEYFSETQRNKGNFPGRFSGRQFSNSRSEMNVSTLELGDSALYLCASSQDREEAFFGQGTRLTVV.

This chain joins TRBV6-1 and TRBJ2-1; 9 bases match TRBD2. There are 14 residues in the CDR3. The J segment lost 3 bases and the V segment lost 6 bases, leaving 3 bases of the junction unmatched. Germline V CDR1 and CDR2: MNHNS, SASEGT. The CDR3 coding sequence is TGTGCCAGCAGAGGACTAGCGATCTACAATGAGCAGTTCTTC. Translation: CASRGLAIYNEQFF.

This clone was seen a handful of times. V gene TRBV4-2 combines with J gene TRBJ2-7; 11 nucleotides align to TRBD1. V gave up 2 bases and J gave up 6 bases; unmatched junction bases: 6. Germline loops: CDR1 LGHNA, CDR2 YNFKEQ. This CDR3 has 15 amino acids. CDR3: CASSQSGQGVREQYF. The CDR3 region has the DNA TGTGCCAGCAGCCAATCGGGACAGGGGGTACGCGAGCAGTACTTC.

In this sample, this clone turned up a few times. J is TRBJ1-1 and V is TRBV29-1; tentative D call: TRBD1 (5 bases). This CDR3 has 12 residues. V was trimmed by 6 bases and J by 5 bases, leaving 13 bases between them. Germline V lookup: CDR1 SQVTM, CDR2 ANQGSEA. The CDR3 region is CSVQQVATEAFF. CDR3 sequence (DNA): TGCAGCGTACAACAGGTCGCAACTGAAGCTTTCTTT.

The chain employs TRBV2 and TRBJ1-2; the D is unclear. The CDR3 is 15 amino acids. The V end was cut by 3 bases, the J end by 0 bases, with 11 bases between. The germline V gene encodes CDR1 SNHLY and CDR2 FYNNEI. CDR3 region: CASSDFYRSNYGYTF. The CDR3 DNA reads TGTGCCAGCAGTGATTTTTACAGATCTAACTATGGCTACACCTTC.

The chain joins TRBV6-5 to TRBJ2-7; no firm D call. Germline CDR1 MNHEY, CDR2 SVGAGI. V was shortened by 0 bases and J by 7 bases, with 19 bases between the two germline ends. This CDR3 region has 16 residues. CDR3 region: CASSYSYEAADGEQYF. In nucleotides, the CDR3 is TGTGCCAGCAGTTACTCTTATGAGGCGGCTGATGGTGAGCAGTACTTC.

The chain links TRBV29-1 to TRBJ2-5; D is ambiguous. The J call may not be correct, given that the DNA end is closer to TRBJ2-7. The germline V gene encodes CDR1 SQVTM and CDR2 ANQGSEA. This CDR3 spans 13 amino acids. In nucleotides, the CDR3 is TGCAGCGTTGCACGAACTACCCGTCTCGAGCAGTACTTC. It yields the protein CSVARTTRLEQYF.